This entry is about one T cell receptor beta chain. Its target is unknown. The source of the sample is a study of CD4+ T cells in melanoma. Findings and caveats of the study: In melanoma, neoantigen-specific CD4+ T cells reportedly differed in differentiation state. A reported correlation linked neoantigen-specific CD4+ T cells to CD8+, macrophage and B cell function.

Only in-frame clones appear in the TCRdb table, and some are missing; sequencing was by immunoSEQ multiplex PCR. The sample holds more than 7,000 clones; over 55% are singletons and the top ten take over 15%. V dropped 2 bases and J dropped 1; count of bases not matched to a gene: 6. Germline CDR1 is GTSNPN and CDR2 is SVGIG (reference sequence). The CDR3 runs to 16 residues. The TCR sequence derives from a human donor with melanoma. The chain couples TRBV30 to TRBJ1-5, with 9 bases that match TRBD1. The specimen was cells from a culture (not recorded whether cultured in vitro). The CDR3 region is CAWSSGQGKSNQPQHF. CDR3 nucleotide sequence: TGTGCCTGGAGTTCCGGACAGGGGAAGAGCAATCAGCCCCAGCATTTT. Drawing the rest from reference TRBV30 and TRBJ1-5, the complete variable domain is SQTIHQWPATLVQPVGSPLSLECTVEGTSNPNLYWYRQAAGRGLQLLFYSVGIGQISSEVPQNLSASRPQDRQFILSSKKLLLSDSGFYLCAWSSGQGKSNQPQHFGDGTRLSIL.